The next 24 T cell receptor beta chains were all read from a single sample in a study of regulatory T cells in long-lasting Graves disease (dated by TCRdb to about 2021). The label giving this sample's time point can be read as: newly diagnosed GD, antithyroid drugs for less than 3 months. For both TCR sequencing and RNA sequencing, RNA was extracted from PBMCs using TRIzol. The library came from multiplex PCR. Sequencing used an Illumina HiSeq 4000. To build TCR beta libraries, CDR3 regions were amplified by Arm-PCR using iRepertoire HTBI primers. Through fastp at Q25 and MiXCR, TCRdb rebuilt clones from the public reads, retaining in-frame beta chains. All rows with the same CDR3 protein become a single entry with the most common DNA and genes. The table for this sample lists under 250,000 distinct CDR3 sequences; 20% to 25% of them were counted only once. The ten top clones hold about 15% of the sample.

The sample was peripheral blood mononuclear cells (PBMCs), taken at new diagnosis, from a patient treated with antithyroid drugs. Receptor source: a female donor with Graves disease.

In its sample, this clonotype was seen many times. V gene TRBV15 combines with J gene TRBJ1-5, with a weak D call TRBD1 (5 bases). This CDR3 is 16 amino acids long. Germline CDR1 LNHNV, CDR2 YYDKDF (reference sequence). The V gene lost 0 bases and the J gene lost 5 bases, with 14 bases spanning the gap. This chain's CDR3 is CATSRDGTPGDQPQHF. As DNA, the CDR3 is TGTGCCACCAGCAGAGATGGGACCCCCGGCGATCAGCCCCAGCATTTT.

The sample holds many counts of this clonotype. This sequence joins TRBV18 and TRBJ2-7; weak D call: TRBD2 (6 bases). This CDR3 contains 13 residues. Germline CDR1 is KGHSH and CDR2 is LQKENI. V lost 4 bases, J lost 6 bases, and 13 bases lay in between. The CDR3 DNA is TGTGCCAGCTCACTGGGGGGAAGGCCCGAGCAGTACTTC. It encodes CASSLGGRPEQYF.

This clonotype was seen many times. This chain joins TRBV7-2 and TRBJ2-3; D may correspond to TRBD1 or TRBD2 (7 bases each). Trimming took 1 base from V and 6 from J, leaving 17 bases between them. The germline V gene encodes CDR1 SGHTA and CDR2 FQGNSA. The CDR3 has 16 amino acids. CDR3 nucleotide sequence: TGTGCCAGCAGCTTAGTCACGACAGGGAGGGTGGATACGCAGTATTTT. Its protein is CASSLVTTGRVDTQYF.

The gene calls are TRBV14 and TRBJ1-3; 9 bases align to TRBD1. Germline V gene lookup returns CDR1 SGHDN and CDR2 FVKESK. The CDR3 extends over 15 amino acids. J was trimmed by 4 bases and V by 4 bases; bases with no gene match: 5. In nucleotides, the CDR3 is TGTGCCAGCAGCCCACAGGGGGCGCGGGGAAACACCATATATTTT. It translates to CASSPQGARGNTIYF.

In this sample, this clonotype turned up many times. This chain links TRBV20-1 with TRBJ2-7; a weak D match, TRBD1 (6 bases). The V gene lost 3 bases and the J gene lost 0 bases, with 15 bases spanning the gap. In germline, CDR1 is DFQATT, CDR2 SNEGSKA (reference sequence). The CDR3 has 15 amino acids. CDR3 DNA sequence: TGCAGTGCTAGTAAAACGGGACACCTCTCCTACGAGCAGTACTTC. This codes for CSASKTGHLSYEQYF.

Concerning this clonotype: Because it lacks the conserved phenylalanine or tryptophan at the end, this CDR3 is likely a read error. This chain uses TRBV12-3 or TRBV12-4 with TRBJ2-7, with 15 bases fitting TRBD2. There are 15 residues in the CDR3. Trimming cost V 5 bases and J 4 bases; bases outside gene matches: 3. CDR3 sequence: CASSPGLAGGYEQYS. CDR3 bases: TGTGCCAGCAGTCCTGGACTAGCGGGAGGGTACGAGCAGTACTCC.

This clonotype was seen repeatedly, ten times or more. The chain joins TRBV27 to TRBJ2-1; TRBD1 matches at 9 bases. The germline gives CDR1 MNHEY, CDR2 SMNVEV (reference sequence). The V gene end was trimmed by 6 bases and the J gene end by 4 bases; junction bases not matched to a gene: 4. The CDR3 spans 14 residues. CDR3 amino acids: CASSRQGVYNEQFF. CDR3 nucleotide sequence: TGTGCCAGCAGCCGACAGGGGGTATACAATGAGCAGTTCTTC.

Only a few counts were recorded for this clonotype. Written as DNA, the CDR3 is TGCGCCAGCAGCCAAGGAGGGGGAAGAGATACGCAGTATTTT. Its translation is CASSQGGGRDTQYF. This chain connects TRBV4-3 to TRBJ2-3, with a tentative D call TRBD1 (6 bases). V lost 1 base and J 5 bases, leaving 10 bases between the germline ends. The CDR3 contains 14 residues. Germline-derived CDR1 and CDR2 are LGHNA and YSLEER.

There are many counts of this clonotype. This chain connects TRBV11-3 to TRBJ1-1; the D is unclear. Deletions cut 6 bases from V and 1 base from J, with 9 bases between. Germline V gives CDR1 SGHNT, CDR2 YENEEA. This CDR3 is built from 13 residues. The CDR3 reads CASRLTGNTEAFF. DNA of the CDR3: TGTGCCAGCAGATTAACTGGGAACACTGAAGCTTTCTTT.

There are many counts of this clonotype. CDR3 region: CASSLPQGAFSYEQYF. CDR3 nucleotide sequence: TGTGCCAGCAGCCTTCCGCAAGGGGCGTTCTCCTACGAGCAGTACTTC. This chain links TRBV11-3 with TRBJ2-7; D might be TRBD1 (5 bases). The germline V and J ends were trimmed by 5 bases and 0 bases, with 17 bases remaining between them. This CDR3 comprises 16 residues. CDR1 is SGHNT, CDR2 YENEEA, per germline.

This clonotype was detected ten times or more. V is TRBV14 and J is TRBJ2-5, with 8 bases lining up with TRBD1. V trimming: 1 base; J trimming: 2 bases; junction bases outside the gene matches: 9. The CDR3 is 17 residues long. Germline CDR1 is SGHDN and CDR2 is FVKESK. In nucleotides, the CDR3 is TGTGCCAGCAGCCAAGTCCAGGGGGCTAATTTACAAGAGACCCAGTACTTC. Translation gives CASSQVQGANLQETQYF.

This clonotype was seen at least ten times. The V gene is TRBV7-2, the J gene TRBJ2-7, with TRBD2 matching over 8 bases. The CDR3 is 13 residues long. V gave up 8 bases and J gave up 4 bases; unmatched junction bases: 7. CDR1 is SGHTA and CDR2 is FQGNSA in the germline V gene. The CDR3 DNA reads TGTGCCAGCGGCCAGCGCGGGAGGTACGAGCAGTACTTC. This gives the protein CASGQRGRYEQYF.

This clonotype was recorded at least ten times. The J gene is TRBJ1-2, the V gene TRBV3-1; D is uncertain. Germline V gene data show CDR1 as LGHDT and CDR2 as YNNKEL (reference sequence). With 0 bases removed from V and 4 bases from J, the gap between germline ends came to 18 bases. CDR3 length equals 17 residues. CDR3 in amino acids: CASSQDFPEPPLYGYTF. In DNA form, the CDR3 reads TGTGCCAGCAGCCAAGATTTCCCGGAGCCTCCCCTCTATGGCTACACCTTC.

This clonotype was recorded at least ten times. The J gene is TRBJ2-7, the V gene TRBV11-2; 7 nucleotides align to TRBD1. This CDR3 comprises 15 residues. From germline, CDR1 is SGHAT and CDR2 FQNNGV. V shed 5 bases and J 1 base; nucleotides not matched to a gene: 8. This CDR3 reads CASSPNRGPSYEQYF. Written as DNA, the CDR3 is TGTGCCAGCAGCCCCAACAGGGGCCCGTCCTACGAGCAGTACTTC.

This clonotype was observed many times. V is TRBV6-1 and J is TRBJ2-6, with a tentative D call TRBD2 (6 bases). Trimming pared 6 bases from V and 0 bases from J, leaving 12 bases between. Germline CDR1 reads MNHNS; CDR2 reads SASEGT. CDR3 length: 16 amino acids. The CDR3 DNA reads TGTGCCAGCAGCTCAGCGGGTATCTCTGGGGCCAACGTCCTGACTTTC. It encodes CASSSAGISGANVLTF.

This clonotype was recorded a few times. This may come from a read error, since a much larger clone is one base off. The chain couples TRBV5-1 to TRBJ1-1; D is unclear. The CDR3 spans 12 residues. In germline, CDR1 is SGHRS, CDR2 YFSETQ. For the CDR3, the DNA is TGCGCCGGCAGCTCGGAAGGCACTGAAGCTTTCTTT. It encodes CAGSSEGTEAFF.

This clonotype was found many times. CDR3 protein: CASSPLDRGIEQYF. For the CDR3, the DNA is TGTGCCAGCAGTCCCCTGGACAGGGGCATAGAGCAGTACTTC. The rearrangement joins TRBV6-2 or TRBV6-3 to TRBJ2-7, with 9 bases that match TRBD1. J gave up 7 bases and V 5 bases, and 9 bases lay outside the gene matches. The CDR3 covers 14 residues. Germline V gene lookup returns CDR1 MNHEY and CDR2 SVGEGT.

As regards this clonotype: This is likely an artifact of a read error, given a far larger clone one base away. CDR3 sequence (DNA): TGTGCCAGCAGCAAGGCGACAGCCACAGATGCGCAGTATTTT. It codes for CASSKATATDAQYF. V gene TRBV5-5 combines with J gene TRBJ2-3; weak D call: TRBD1 (5 bases). The CDR3 length is 14 residues. The germline V gene has CDR1 SGHKS and CDR2 YYEKEE (reference sequence).

This clonotype occurred many times. V gene TRBV2 combines with J gene TRBJ1-2; no firm D call. This CDR3 is built from 14 residues. Germline-derived CDR1 and CDR2 are SNHLY and FYNNEI. V gave up 2 bases and J gave up 0 bases, with 7 bases separating them. The CDR3 nucleotides read TGTGCCAGCAGTGAATCAGGTGCTAACTATGGCTACACCTTC. This sequence encodes CASSESGANYGYTF.

This clonotype appeared many times. The rearrangement joins TRBV29-1 to TRBJ2-2, with TRBD1 matching 7 bases. CDR1 and CDR2 from the germline V gene are SQVTM and ANQGSEA. The junction had 5 bases not matched to a gene; V was cut back by 6 bases and J by 1 base. The CDR3 spans 14 residues. The CDR3 nucleotides read TGCAGCGTCTACGGGACAGTGAACACCGGGGAGCTGTTTTTT. This gives the protein CSVYGTVNTGELFF.

Ten or more counts support this clonotype. For the CDR3, the DNA is TGTGCCAGCAGCTATTCAAGCGGGGGGGCTTTCCACACAGATACGCAGTATTTT. Its translation is CASSYSSGGAFHTDTQYF. The chain combines TRBV7-9 with TRBJ2-3; 10 bases align to TRBD2. Trimming cost V 4 bases and J 2 bases; bases outside gene matches: 12. The V gene's germline CDR1 is SEHNR and CDR2 FQNEAQ (reference sequence). The CDR3 has 18 amino acids.

This clonotype was observed at least ten times. This chain links TRBV7-8 with TRBJ2-1, with D perhaps matching TRBD1 (6 bases). Germline V gives CDR1 SGHVS, CDR2 FQNEAQ. V shed 5 bases and J shed 2 bases, with 10 bases lying between them. This CDR3 is 14 amino acids long. The CDR3, as DNA: TGTGCCAGCAGCCCCGGGACAACCTACAATGAGCAGTTCTTC. Its protein product is CASSPGTTYNEQFF. The full variable domain, rest sourced from reference TRBV7-8 and TRBJ2-1, is GAGVSQSPRYKVAKRGQDVALRCDPISGHVSLFWYQQALGQGPEFLTYFQNEAQLDKSGLPSDRFFAERPEGSVSTLKIQRTQQEDSAVYLCASSPGTTYNEQFFGPGTRLTVL.

The J gene is TRBJ2-1, the V gene TRBV27; 11 bases align to TRBD2. The ends lost 1 base at V and 3 bases at J; junction bases unmatched: 11. This CDR3 has 19 amino acids. Germline-derived CDR1 and CDR2 are MNHEY and SMNVEV (reference sequence). The CDR3 region has the DNA TGTGCCAGCAGTTTATATTGGGGGTTAGCGGGGGGGAACTACAATGAGCAGTTCTTC. This sequence encodes CASSLYWGLAGGNYNEQFF.

This chain's CDR3 is CASSYGRGLAGNTIYF. DNA of the CDR3: TGTGCCAGCAGTTACGGCAGGGGACTTGCGGGAAACACCATATATTTT. The gene calls are TRBV27 and TRBJ1-3; tentative D call: TRBD1 (6 bases). CDR3 size: 16 residues. Germline V gene data show CDR1 as MNHEY and CDR2 as SMNVEV (reference sequence). Trimming removed 4 bases at V and 4 bases at J, with 17 bases between.